This T cell receptor (beta chain) was documented in a study of CD8+CD57+ T cells in acquired aplastic anemia. Study conclusions and caveats: With respect to CD8+ Simpson's diversity, patients and controls did not differ significantly.

The length of the CDR3 is 16 residues. Trimming took off 7 bases at V and 0 bases at J, with 18 bases between the two ends. Germline V gene sequence: CDR1 SGHAT, CDR2 FQDESV (reference sequence). By flow cytometry, patients selected for sequencing had shown an expansion of CD8+CD57+ cells. All participating patients were living with severe acquired aplastic anemia. Researchers used genomic DNA as the template to profile TCR beta VDJ and CDR3. TCRdb redid the calling of the reads with MiXCR, one entry per CDR3 protein. This sample yields roughly 500,000 distinct CDR3 sequences, of which about a third are seen a single time; around 0.82% belongs to the top ten. This clonotype has only a few counts. What it binds is unknown.

The receptor comes from a human donor with aplastic anemia. The source material was sorted CD4+, CD8+, or CD8+CD57+ T cells (not recorded which) from PBMCs. The V gene is TRBV11-1, the J gene TRBJ1-2; D perhaps matches TRBD1 (5 bases). DNA for the CDR3: TGTGCCAGCATCCTAGGCGAGGGGCGAGCTAACTATGGCTACACCTTC. It specifies CASILGEGRANYGYTF. The full variable domain, rest sourced from reference TRBV11-1 and TRBJ1-2, is EAEVAQSPRYKITEKSQAVAFWCDPISGHATLYWYRQILGQGPELLVQFQDESVVDDSQLPKDRFSAERLKGVDSTLKIQPAELGDSAMYLCASILGEGRANYGYTFGSGTRLTVV.